The present T cell receptor (beta chain) was sequenced within a study of T cells after posttransplantation cyclophosphamide. Study-level results: Recipient CMV seropositivity and CMV reactivation strongly tracked TRB clonality. Later post-transplant blood repertoires were often dominated by donor CD8+ memory clones. TRB overlap between skin or GI tissue T cells and blood was limited.

Peripheral blood was collected from the related graft donor on the marrow donation day. Assay: immunoSEQ multiplex PCR; the TCRdb copy retains only in-frame clones and omits some. The sample is made up of about 36,000 clones, none counted only once. CDR3 length: 15 residues. J lost 2 bases, V lost 10 bases, and 9 bases had no gene match. Germline lookup yields CDR1 LNHDA and CDR2 SQIVND (reference sequence). This clone was seen ten or more times. Its antigen is not identified. Sequencing input: PBMCs. The TCR was taken from a girl aged 10-17 years in good health, CMV-negative, and a related stem cell transplant donor. The chain carries TRBV19 and TRBJ2-3; TRBD1 matches 10 bases. CDR3 coding DNA: TGTGCCACTCACTGGGGGACAGGGGACACAGATACGCAGTATTTT. Protein product: CATHWGTGDTDTQYF.